This entry features one T cell receptor (beta chain) sequence. As processed by the authors: By means of reference gene primer amplification, nucleated cell counts were estimated. Sequencing used immunoSEQ multiplex PCR; TCRdb keeps in-frame clones, though not all of them. For V, J and clone size, that table is used; D and trimming come from the DNA. The data show roughly 170,000 clones, 74% seen once. The sample originates from a study of blood T cell repertoires in COVID-19. Overall study context: PBMCs, B-cell-depleted T cells, or T cells provided the cDNA or gDNA that made up the material.

The germline V gene encodes CDR1 LNHDA and CDR2 SQIVND (reference sequence). The V gene end was trimmed by 5 bases and the J gene end by 6 bases; junction bases not matched to a gene: 5. This CDR3 region has 14 residues. The rearrangement links TRBV19 to TRBJ1-5; 9 positions match TRBD1. Sequences were obtained from peripheral blood. The sequence derives from a woman aged 80 or older with acute or convalescent COVID-19. Here the CDR3 DNA reads TGTGCCAGTAGTGCCACAGGGGGCCTTCAGCCCCAGCATTTT. This gives the protein CASSATGGLQPQHF.